The sequence of this TCR beta chain was determined in a study of breast tumors, draining lymph nodes, adjacent tissues. Axillary draining lymph nodes of breast cancer patients supplied the node samples. TCRdb independently ran MiXCR on the multiplex PCR reads; one entry per CDR3 protein. The sample shows 200,000 to 250,000 distinct CDR3 sequences, under 40% of them seen only once. The study's findings and limits: Luminal-like breast cancer showed significantly greater tumor-nontumor repertoire similarity than basal-like breast cancer did.

The V and J ends lost 3 bases and 4 bases respectively, with 9 bases between them. The CDR3 consists of 14 residues. This clonotype occurred many times. Its antigen is not identified. The sequencing sample was made of axillary lymph node tissue. The V gene is TRBV12-3 or TRBV12-4, the J gene TRBJ1-4; D remains ambiguous. This sequence was found in a female donor with breast cancer. Some clones in this sample may be carry-over from other donors' samples. This CDR3 is CASSFEQYNEKLFF. The CDR3 nucleotides are TGTGCCAGCAGTTTTGAACAGTATAATGAAAAACTGTTTTTT.